These T cell receptor beta chains were read from a single sample in a study of T cell responses to AZD1222 COVID-19 vaccine. Clones were sequenced by immunoSEQ multiplex PCR, and TCRdb holds only the in-frame ones, with some missing. The sample lists 110,000 to 150,000 clones, 85% to 95% seen once, with over 7.5% in the top ten. The sample in question was peripheral blood, obtained on day 0 of AZD1222 vaccination. Source of these receptors: an adult in good health. CDR3s include the opening cysteine and the closing phenylalanine or tryptophan. Each record gives: D gene, V gene, J gene, clone size, CDR3 DNA, CDR3 protein. The D gene is left open where the match is weak. A row's size may be missing; if present it is once, few, many or a size class.

D gene: .
V gene: TRBV2
J gene: TRBJ1-2
clone size: .
CDR3 DNA: TGTGCCAGCAGACCAGACGGGGACCGTCGGGGCTACACCTTC
CDR3 protein: CASRPDGDRRGYTF

D gene: .
V gene: TRBV18
J gene: TRBJ1-3
clone size: .
CDR3 DNA: TGTGCCAGCTCCCCGGCGGACTCTGGAAACACCATATATTTT
CDR3 protein: CASSPADSGNTIYF

D gene: TRBD1
V gene: TRBV5-1
J gene: TRBJ1-2
clone size: .
CDR3 DNA: TGCGCCAGCAGCCGTTTACAGGGGGCGAATGGCTACACCTTC
CDR3 protein: CASSRLQGANGYTF

D gene: .
V gene: TRBV7-2
J gene: TRBJ1-3
clone size: .
CDR3 DNA: TGTGCCAGCAGCCGGGGTTCTGGAAACACCATATATTTT
CDR3 protein: CASSRGSGNTIYF

D gene: .
V gene: TRBV3-1/TRBV3-2
J gene: TRBJ2-5
clone size: .
CDR3 DNA: TGTGCCAGCAGCCAAGAGTCCCTGGCAGGGAAAGAGACCCAGTACTTC
CDR3 protein: CASSQESLAGKETQYF

D gene: .
V gene: TRBV2
J gene: TRBJ1-5
clone size: .
CDR3 DNA: TGTGCCACCCGGGACGGTTATAGCAATCAGCCCCAGCATTTT
CDR3 protein: CATRDGYSNQPQHF

D gene: .
V gene: TRBV19
J gene: TRBJ1-5
clone size: .
CDR3 DNA: TGTGCCAGTAGTTCCACGAGCAATCAGCCCCAGCATTTT
CDR3 protein: CASSSTSNQPQHF

D gene: TRBD1
V gene: TRBV27
J gene: TRBJ1-6
clone size: .
CDR3 DNA: TGTGCCAGCAGTAAAGACAGGGGGTATTCACCCCTCCACTTT
CDR3 protein: CASSKDRGYSPLHF

D gene: .
V gene: TRBV3-1/TRBV3-2
J gene: TRBJ1-6
clone size: .
CDR3 DNA: TGTGCCAGCAGTCCCGGTATGGGAAACTATAATTCACCCCTCCACTTT
CDR3 protein: CASSPGMGNYNSPLHF

D gene: .
V gene: TRBV11-2
J gene: TRBJ1-6
clone size: .
CDR3 DNA: TGTGCCAGCAGCAAATTGTCGGGGGCGCATAATTCACCCCTCCACTTT
CDR3 protein: CASSKLSGAHNSPLHF

D gene: .
V gene: TRBV27
J gene: TRBJ2-5
clone size: .
CDR3 DNA: TGTGCCAGCAGCCCTTCGGGGGTAGGGACTCCGCCTGAAGAGACCCAGTACTTC
CDR3 protein: CASSPSGVGTPPEETQYF

D gene: .
V gene: TRBV3-1/TRBV3-2
J gene: TRBJ1-5
clone size: few
CDR3 DNA: TGTGCCAGCAGGTCACAGGGTAATCAGCCCCAGCATTTT
CDR3 protein: CASRSQGNQPQHF

D gene: .
V gene: TRBV6-6
J gene: TRBJ2-1
clone size: .
CDR3 DNA: TGTGCCAGCAGTCGAGGAGCCGGGGGGCCGGACTACAATGAGCAGTTCTTC
CDR3 protein: CASSRGAGGPDYNEQFF

D gene: .
V gene: TRBV7-9
J gene: TRBJ1-1
clone size: .
CDR3 DNA: TGTGCCAGCAGCCTCACTACGGGAGTAGCTTTCTTT
CDR3 protein: CASSLTTGVAFF

D gene: .
V gene: TRBV7-8
J gene: TRBJ1-6
clone size: .
CDR3 DNA: TGTGCCAGCAGCTTGGACCCGGGACTATATAATTCACCCCTCCACTTT
CDR3 protein: CASSLDPGLYNSPLHF

D gene: .
V gene: TRBV27
J gene: TRBJ2-5
clone size: .
CDR3 DNA: TGTGCCAGCAGTCGGCAGGCAGGGGCAGAGACCCAGTACTTC
CDR3 protein: CASSRQAGAETQYF

D gene: .
V gene: TRBV15
J gene: TRBJ1-5
clone size: once
CDR3 DNA: TGTGCCACCAGCAGGTGGGAGACAGTCACGGAGCCCCAGCATTTT
CDR3 protein: CATSRWETVTEPQHF

D gene: .
V gene: TRBV6-1
J gene: TRBJ2-2
clone size: once
CDR3 DNA: TGTGCCAGCAGTGAACAGGGCACCGGGGAGCTGTTTTTT
CDR3 protein: CASSEQGTGELFF

D gene: TRBD1
V gene: TRBV5-1
J gene: TRBJ2-5
clone size: .
CDR3 DNA: TGCGCCAGCAGCCGTACAGGGGGAGAGACCCAGTACTTC
CDR3 protein: CASSRTGGETQYF

D gene: .
V gene: TRBV10-3
J gene: TRBJ1-2
clone size: .
CDR3 DNA: TGTGCCATCGGTAGTCACCTTGACTATGGCTACACCTTC
CDR3 protein: CAIGSHLDYGYTF